This T cell receptor (beta chain) was observed in a study of T cells after yellow fever vaccination. TCRdb re-derived calls from the 5' RACE reads in MiXCR, one entry per CDR3 protein. The sample shows about 68,000 distinct CDR3 sequences, over 6% of them seen only once. This clonotype was counted only a few times. Trimming cost V 3 bases and J 6 bases; bases outside gene matches: 6. The germline V gene has CDR1 LNHDA and CDR2 SQIVND (reference sequence). The CDR3 has 15 amino acids. The sequence was obtained from a man between 18 and 29 years old who received the YFV17D yellow fever vaccine. The specimen was CD8+ T cells sorted from PBMCs, collected about 41 days after the first yellow fever vaccination. The chain recombines TRBV19 with TRBJ2-3, with 10 bases aligning to TRBD1. The DNA of the CDR3 is TGTGCCAGTAGTATCGTCGACAGGGGGCCGGATACGCAGTATTTT. Amino acids: CASSIVDRGPDTQYF.